This T cell receptor (beta chain) was sequenced for a study of shared clonotypes between healthy human individuals. The study's findings and limits: With few donors, the genetic and exposure-history diversity represented was limited.

Germline CDR1 reads LNHDA; CDR2 reads SQIVND (reference sequence). The CDR3 has 16 amino acids. Trimming took 3 bases from V and 5 from J, leaving 19 bases between them. Comments on this clone: What it recognizes is unknown.

Generated by immunoSEQ multiplex PCR, the TCRdb table keeps only in-frame clones and is missing some. The sample consists of roughly 2,500,000 clones, 80% to 95% of them appearing once. The TCR was taken from a man aged 18 to 29 in good health. Some clones in this sample may be carry-over from other donors' samples. Input material: naive CD4+ T cells from PBMCs. Noted subset: CD45RA+ positively selected. This rearrangement joins TRBV19 to TRBJ1-1; D ambiguous. CDR3 DNA sequence: TGTGCCAGTAGTATGGTTGGTAGATACTCGGGTACTGAAGCTTTCTTT. Its protein product is CASSMVGRYSGTEAFF.